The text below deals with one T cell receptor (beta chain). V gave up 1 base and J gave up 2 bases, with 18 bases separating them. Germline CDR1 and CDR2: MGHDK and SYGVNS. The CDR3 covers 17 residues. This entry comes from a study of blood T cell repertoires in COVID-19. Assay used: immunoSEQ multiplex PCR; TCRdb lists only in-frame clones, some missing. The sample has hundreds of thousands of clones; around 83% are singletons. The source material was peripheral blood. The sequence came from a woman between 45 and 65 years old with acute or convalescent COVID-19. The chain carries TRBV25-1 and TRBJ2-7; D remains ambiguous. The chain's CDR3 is CASSESPLLSNPYEQYF. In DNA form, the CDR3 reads TGTGCCAGCAGTGAATCCCCGCTACTGTCGAACCCCTACGAGCAGTACTTC.